The 9 T cell receptor beta chains given below trace back to one sample, sequenced in a study of cytomegalovirus exposure and HLA in healthy donors. With 60 Vbeta and 13 Jbeta primers, the PCR was carried out. Sequencing used immunoSEQ multiplex PCR; TCRdb keeps in-frame clones, though not all of them. This sample has 94,000 or so clones, with about two thirds found just once. Sequenced input: PBMCs. These receptors were collected from a man in his sixties in good health and CMV-seronegative.

The chain recombines TRBV19 with TRBJ1-1; no clear D gene. The germline V and J ends were trimmed by 3 bases and 1 base, with 9 bases remaining between them. The CDR3 totals 14 residues. The germline CDR1 and CDR2 sequences are LNHDA and SQIVND (reference sequence). The DNA for the CDR3 is TGTGCCAGTAGTATGAAGCTTGGGAACACTGAAGCTTTCTTT. It codes for CASSMKLGNTEAFF.

The J gene is TRBJ1-1, the V gene TRBV29-1; 7 nucleotides match TRBD1. V shed 8 bases, J shed 4 bases, and the junction held 13 bases outside the gene matches. There are 14 residues in the CDR3. CDR1 and CDR2 from the germline V gene are SQVTM and ANQGSEA. This CDR3 is CSFYGIQGSTEAFF. The CDR3 coding sequence is TGCAGCTTCTACGGAATACAGGGGAGCACTGAAGCTTTCTTT.

The chain combines TRBV27 with TRBJ1-1; no reliable D call. The CDR3 has 11 amino acids. The germline CDR1 and CDR2 sequences are MNHEY and SMNVEV (reference sequence). The V end was cut by 6 bases, the J end by 4 bases, with 6 bases between. The CDR3 DNA reads TGTGCCAGCAGCCGGGGCACTGAAGCTTTCTTT. This codes for CASSRGTEAFF.

The CDR3 DNA reads as TGTGCCAGCAGCTCAGAACAGGGTCGCGAGCAGTTCTTC. It encodes CASSSEQGREQFF. This chain joins TRBV7-7 and TRBJ2-1; perhaps TRBD1 as D (6 bases). Deletions cut 4 bases from V and 10 bases from J, with 14 bases between. The CDR3 covers 13 residues. Germline values: CDR1 SSHAT, CDR2 FNYEAQ (reference sequence). Supplemented by reference TRBV7-7 and TRBJ2-1, the full variable domain reads GAGVSQSPRYKVTKRGQDVTLRCDPISSHATLYWYQQALGQGPEFLTYFNYEAQPDKSGLPSDRFSAERPEGSISTLTIQRTEQRDSAMYRCASSSEQGREQFFGPGTRLTVL.

The chain recombines TRBV7-8 with TRBJ2-3, with 8 positions matching TRBD2. The CDR3 loop spans 17 amino acids. Trimming at V came to 5 bases and at J to 4 bases, leaving 14 bases not matched to a gene. Looked up from germline, CDR1 is SGHVS and CDR2 is FQNEAQ. This CDR3 reads CASSPRVRGGAADTQYF. The CDR3 bases are TGTGCCAGCAGCCCACGCGTCCGGGGGGGGGCCGCAGATACGCAGTATTTT.

There are a few counts of this clone. V and J are TRBV27 and TRBJ1-1, with a tentative D call TRBD1 (5 bases). CDR3 length equals 14 residues. V lost 1 base, J lost 5 bases, and 11 bases lay in between. Germline V gene lookup returns CDR1 MNHEY and CDR2 SMNVEV (reference sequence). CDR3 residues: CASSLYQGGTEAFF. DNA of the CDR3: TGTGCCAGCAGTTTATATCAGGGAGGTACTGAAGCTTTCTTT.

This chain connects TRBV5-1 to TRBJ1-1; no reliable D call. The CDR3 is 15 residues long. The germline V gene has CDR1 SGHRS and CDR2 YFSETQ. Trimming stripped 1 base from V and 1 base from J, with 11 bases between. The CDR3 sequence: CASSLIGRRNTEAFF. CDR3 coding DNA: TGCGCCAGCAGCTTGATAGGCAGGCGGAACACTGAAGCTTTCTTT.

The chain uses TRBV6-6 and TRBJ1-5, with 7 bases fitting TRBD1. CDR3 length equals 14 residues. The germline gives CDR1 MNHNY, CDR2 SVGAGI (reference sequence). The V and J ends lost 5 bases and 2 bases, in that order; junction bases with no gene match: 3. The CDR3 DNA sequence: TGTGCCAGCAGTAGGGGGCCTGGCAATCAGCCCCAGCATTTT. This sequence encodes CASSRGPGNQPQHF.

The J gene is TRBJ2-7, the V gene TRBV28; 7 nucleotides line up with TRBD2. CDR1 and CDR2 from the germline V gene are MDHEN and SYDVKM. The V gene end was trimmed by 6 bases and the J gene end by 1 base; junction bases not matched to a gene: 6. This CDR3 spans 14 amino acids. CDR3 protein: CASRASGKSYEQYF. As DNA, the CDR3 is TGTGCCAGCAGGGCAAGCGGGAAGTCCTACGAGCAGTACTTC.